This entry concerns a single T cell receptor (beta chain). This record comes from a study of blood T cell repertoires in COVID-19. Study summary: Whether acute or convalescent, the COVID-19 samples came from the United States, Italy and Spain.

Clones were sequenced by immunoSEQ multiplex PCR, and TCRdb holds only the in-frame ones, with some missing. This table holds a few hundred thousand clones, around nine tenths found once. The germline gives CDR1 SEHNR, CDR2 FQNEAQ (reference sequence). The CDR3 runs to 13 residues. V gave up 7 bases and J gave up 1 base, with 10 bases separating them. The chain combines TRBV7-9 with TRBJ1-1; D gene unclear. The clonotype comes from a man aged 60 to 69 who had recovered from COVID-19. The sequenced material came from peripheral blood. The CDR3 coding sequence is TGTGCCAGCACGAGCGAAAAGAACACTGAAGCTTTCTTT. Protein: CASTSEKNTEAFF.